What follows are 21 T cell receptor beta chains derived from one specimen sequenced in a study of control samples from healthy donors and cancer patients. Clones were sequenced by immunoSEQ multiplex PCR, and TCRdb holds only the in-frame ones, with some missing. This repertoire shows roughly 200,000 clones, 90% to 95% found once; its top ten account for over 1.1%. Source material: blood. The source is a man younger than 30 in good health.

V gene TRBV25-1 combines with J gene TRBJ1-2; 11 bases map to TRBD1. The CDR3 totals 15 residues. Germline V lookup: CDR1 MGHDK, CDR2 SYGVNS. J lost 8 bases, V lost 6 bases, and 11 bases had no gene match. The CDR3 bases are TGTGCCAGCAGGGACTCACTGGACAGGGGGCAGGGCTACACCTTC. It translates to CASRDSLDRGQGYTF.

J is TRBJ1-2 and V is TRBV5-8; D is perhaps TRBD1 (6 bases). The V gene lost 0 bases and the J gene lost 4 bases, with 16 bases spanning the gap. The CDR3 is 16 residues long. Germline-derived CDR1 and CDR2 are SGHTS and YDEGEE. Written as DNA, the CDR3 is TGTGCCAGCAGCTTGGACACAGGGAAGGGATTCTATGGCTACACCTTC. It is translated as CASSLDTGKGFYGYTF.

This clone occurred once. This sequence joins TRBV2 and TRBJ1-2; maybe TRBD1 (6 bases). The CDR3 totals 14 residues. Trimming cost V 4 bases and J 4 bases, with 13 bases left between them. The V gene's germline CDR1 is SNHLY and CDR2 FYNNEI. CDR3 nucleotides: TGTGCCAGCAGTGTTTCAGGGGATACCTATGGCTACACCTTC. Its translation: CASSVSGDTYGYTF.

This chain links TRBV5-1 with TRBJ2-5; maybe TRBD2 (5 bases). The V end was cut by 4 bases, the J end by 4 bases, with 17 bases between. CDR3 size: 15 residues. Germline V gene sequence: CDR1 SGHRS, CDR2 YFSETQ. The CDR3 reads CASSTMPSTGETQYF. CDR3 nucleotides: TGCGCCAGCAGCACAATGCCTAGCACTGGAGAGACCCAGTACTTC.

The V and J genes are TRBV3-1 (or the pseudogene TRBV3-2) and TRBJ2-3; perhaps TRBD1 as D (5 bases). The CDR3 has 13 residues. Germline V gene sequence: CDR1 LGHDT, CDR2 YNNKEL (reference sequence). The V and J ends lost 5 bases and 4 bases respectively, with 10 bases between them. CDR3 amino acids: CASSYEQADTQYF. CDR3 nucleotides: TGTGCCAGCAGCTATGAACAGGCAGATACGCAGTATTTT.

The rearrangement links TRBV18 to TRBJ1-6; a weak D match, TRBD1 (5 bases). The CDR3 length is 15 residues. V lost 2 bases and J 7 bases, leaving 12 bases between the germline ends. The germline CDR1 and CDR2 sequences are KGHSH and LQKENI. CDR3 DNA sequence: TGTGCCAGCTCACCAGCGACAGAGACAAATTCACCCCTCCACTTT. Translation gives CASSPATETNSPLHF.

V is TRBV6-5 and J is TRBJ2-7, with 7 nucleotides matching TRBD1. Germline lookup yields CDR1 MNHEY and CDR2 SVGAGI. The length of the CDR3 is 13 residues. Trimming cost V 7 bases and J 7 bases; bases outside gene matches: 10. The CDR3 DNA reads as TGTGCCAGCACCCCCACAGGGGTGGGTGAGCAGTACTTC. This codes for CASTPTGVGEQYF.

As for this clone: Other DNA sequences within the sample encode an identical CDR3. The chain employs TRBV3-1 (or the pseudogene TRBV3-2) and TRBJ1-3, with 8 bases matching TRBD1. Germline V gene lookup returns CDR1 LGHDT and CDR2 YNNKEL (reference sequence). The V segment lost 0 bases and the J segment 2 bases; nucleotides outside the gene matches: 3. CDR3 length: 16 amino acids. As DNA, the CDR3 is TGTGCCAGCAGCCAAGACCGGACAGGGACTGGAAACACCATATATTTT. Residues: CASSQDRTGTGNTIYF.

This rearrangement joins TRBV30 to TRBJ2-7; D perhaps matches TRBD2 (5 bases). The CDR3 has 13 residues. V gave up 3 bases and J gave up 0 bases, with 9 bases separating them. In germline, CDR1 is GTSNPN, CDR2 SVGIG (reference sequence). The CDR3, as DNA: TGTGCCTGGAGCCCGGGGAACTCCTACGAGCAGTACTTC. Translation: CAWSPGNSYEQYF.

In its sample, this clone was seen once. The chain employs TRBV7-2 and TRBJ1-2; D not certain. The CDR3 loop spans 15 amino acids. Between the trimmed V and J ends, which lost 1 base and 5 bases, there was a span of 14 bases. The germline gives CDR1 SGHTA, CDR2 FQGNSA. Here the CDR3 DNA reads TGTGCCAGCAGCTTAGAAGCACCCTTCGTGTATGGCTACACCTTC. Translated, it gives CASSLEAPFVYGYTF.

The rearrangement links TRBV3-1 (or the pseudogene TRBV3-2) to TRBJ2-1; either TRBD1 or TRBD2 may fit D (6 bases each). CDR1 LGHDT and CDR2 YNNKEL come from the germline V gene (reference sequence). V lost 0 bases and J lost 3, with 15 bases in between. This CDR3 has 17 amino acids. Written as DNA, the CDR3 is TGTGCCAGCAGCCAAGAGTTCGGGGGCTTTCTCTACAATGAGCAGTTCTTC. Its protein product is CASSQEFGGFLYNEQFF.

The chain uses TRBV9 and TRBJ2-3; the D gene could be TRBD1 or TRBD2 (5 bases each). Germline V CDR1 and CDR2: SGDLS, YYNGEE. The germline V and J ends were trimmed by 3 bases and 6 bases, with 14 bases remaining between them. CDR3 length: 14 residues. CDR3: CASSELQGVDTQYF. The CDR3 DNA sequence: TGTGCCAGCAGCGAACTCCAGGGAGTTGATACGCAGTATTTT.

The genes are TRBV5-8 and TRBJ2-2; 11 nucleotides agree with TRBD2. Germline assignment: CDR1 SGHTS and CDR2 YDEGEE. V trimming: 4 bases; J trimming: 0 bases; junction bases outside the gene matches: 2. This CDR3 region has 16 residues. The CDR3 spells CASSAGLAANTGELFF. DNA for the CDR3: TGTGCCAGCAGCGCGGGACTAGCGGCGAACACCGGGGAGCTGTTTTTT.

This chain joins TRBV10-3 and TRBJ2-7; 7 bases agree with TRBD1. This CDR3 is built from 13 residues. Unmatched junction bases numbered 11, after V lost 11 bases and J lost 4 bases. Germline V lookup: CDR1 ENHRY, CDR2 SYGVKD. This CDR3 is CASAGTEIYEQYF. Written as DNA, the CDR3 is TGTGCCTCCGCCGGGACAGAGATTTACGAGCAGTACTTC.

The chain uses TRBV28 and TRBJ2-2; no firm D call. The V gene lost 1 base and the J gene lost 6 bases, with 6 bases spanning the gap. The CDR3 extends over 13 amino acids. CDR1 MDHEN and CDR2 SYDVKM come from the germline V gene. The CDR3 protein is CASSLLRAGELFF. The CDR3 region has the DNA TGTGCCAGCAGTTTATTGAGAGCCGGGGAGCTGTTTTTT.

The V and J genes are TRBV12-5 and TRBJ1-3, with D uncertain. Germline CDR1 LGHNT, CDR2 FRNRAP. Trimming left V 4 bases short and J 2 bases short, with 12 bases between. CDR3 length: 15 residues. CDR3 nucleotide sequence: TGTGCTAGTGGTTCATGGACTATGCCTGGAAACACCATATATTTT. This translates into CASGSWTMPGNTIYF.

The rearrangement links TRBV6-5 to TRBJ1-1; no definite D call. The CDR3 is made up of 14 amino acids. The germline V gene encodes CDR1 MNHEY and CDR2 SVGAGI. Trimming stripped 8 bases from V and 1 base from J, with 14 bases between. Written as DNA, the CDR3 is TGTGCCAGCGGCAGCCGGATTTCGAACACTGAAGCTTTCTTT. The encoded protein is CASGSRISNTEAFF.

The CDR3 bases are TGTGCCAGCAGTACCTCCAGGGCTAACTACGAGCAGTACTTC. Its protein is CASSTSRANYEQYF. This chain joins TRBV6-5 and TRBJ2-7, with D perhaps matching TRBD1 (5 bases). The germline V gene has CDR1 MNHEY and CDR2 SVGAGI. Trimming pared 5 bases from V and 3 bases from J, leaving 14 bases between. The CDR3 covers 14 residues.

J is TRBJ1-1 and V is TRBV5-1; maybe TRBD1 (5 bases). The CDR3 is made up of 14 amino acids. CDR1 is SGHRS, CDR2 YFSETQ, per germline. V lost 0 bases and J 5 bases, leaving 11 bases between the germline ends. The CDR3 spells CASSLALGGTEAFF. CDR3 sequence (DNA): TGCGCCAGCAGCTTGGCCCTTGGGGGGACTGAAGCTTTCTTT. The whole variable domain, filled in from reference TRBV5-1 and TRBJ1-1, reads KAGVTQTPRYLIKTRGQQVTLSCSPISGHRSVSWYQQTPGQGLQFLFEYFSETQRNKGNFPGRFSGRQFSNSRSEMNVSTLELGDSALYLCASSLALGGTEAFFGQGTRLTVV.

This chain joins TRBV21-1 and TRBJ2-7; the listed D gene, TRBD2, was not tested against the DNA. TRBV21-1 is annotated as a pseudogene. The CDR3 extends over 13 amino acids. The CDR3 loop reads CASSPRLGYEQYF. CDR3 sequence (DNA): TGTGCCAGCAGCCCCCGACTTGGCTACGAGCAGTACTTC.

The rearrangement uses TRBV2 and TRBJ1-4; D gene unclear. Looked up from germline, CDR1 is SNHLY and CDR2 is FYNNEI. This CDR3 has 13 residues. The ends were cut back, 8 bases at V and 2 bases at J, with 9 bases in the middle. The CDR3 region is CASCRMTNEKLFF. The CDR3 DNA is TGTGCCAGCTGTCGGATGACTAATGAAAAACTGTTTTTT.